The entry that follows covers one T cell receptor beta chain sequence. Within the sample, other DNA sequences also encode this same CDR3. CDR3 size: 13 residues. Germline values: CDR1 SGHRS, CDR2 YFSETQ. The V end was cut by 0 bases, the J end by 2 bases, with 5 bases between. The data are from a study of blood T cell repertoires in COVID-19. This table comes from immunoSEQ multiplex PCR, and its TCRdb copy is limited to in-frame clones, with some not included. The repertoire holds about 200,000 clones, with around 92% as singletons. Recovered status in Cohort 3 required two negative PCRs, clearance, or symptom resolution.

The rearrangement joins TRBV5-1 to TRBJ1-2, with D unresolved. This receptor was taken from a woman aged 18-29 years who had recovered from COVID-19. Sequencing was done on a sample of PBMCs or T cells enriched from blood (not recorded which). CDR3 in amino acids: CASSLGQNYGYTF. CDR3 nucleotide sequence: TGCGCCAGCAGCTTGGGGCAAAACTATGGCTACACCTTC.